One T cell receptor (beta chain) is described in this entry. CDR3 length equals 10 residues. V shed 3 bases and J shed 7 bases, with 6 bases lying between them. Per the germline V gene, CDR1 is DFQATT and CDR2 is SNEGSKA (reference sequence). The sample originates from a study of neurological immune-mediated disorders. TCRdb reanalysed the 5' RACE reads using MiXCR and keeps one entry per CDR3 protein. In the table there are roughly 50,000 distinct CDR3 sequences, 3.5% to 5.5% of which are singletons. Sequenced material: PBMCs. This chain uses TRBV20-1 with TRBJ1-1; D not resolved. This TCR derives from a woman aged 55-70 years with multiple sclerosis. CDR3 nucleotides: TGCAGTGCTAGGATTTATGAAGCTTTCTTT. It codes for CSARIYEAFF.